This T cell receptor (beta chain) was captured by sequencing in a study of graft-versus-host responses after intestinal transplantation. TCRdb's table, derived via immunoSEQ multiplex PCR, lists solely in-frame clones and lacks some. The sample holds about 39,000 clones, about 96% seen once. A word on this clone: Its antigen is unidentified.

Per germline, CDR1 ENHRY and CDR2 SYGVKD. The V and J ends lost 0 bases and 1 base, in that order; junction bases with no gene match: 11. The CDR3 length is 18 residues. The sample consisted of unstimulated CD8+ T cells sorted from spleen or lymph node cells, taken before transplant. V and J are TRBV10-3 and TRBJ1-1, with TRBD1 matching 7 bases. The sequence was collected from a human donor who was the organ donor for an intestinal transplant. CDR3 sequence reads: CAISESNYFGTENTEAFF. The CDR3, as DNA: TGTGCCATCAGTGAGTCGAACTATTTCGGGACAGAGAACACTGAAGCTTTCTTT.